The T cell receptor beta chain under discussion was sequenced for a study of post-analysis software for immune sequencing data. Study as a whole: Included among the disease courses, which were recorded for the cohort, were relapsing-remitting, secondary progressive and progressive-relapsing multiple sclerosis. The study, taken as a whole, reports: Controls showed significantly higher normalized Chao1 diversity than did multiple sclerosis patients. Same-batch samples co-clustered strongly by F measure. With TRBV5-6, TRBV5-1 and TRBV20-1 included, five TRBV segments were more frequent in patients than in controls.

The junction had 7 bases not matched to a gene; V was cut back by 5 bases and J by 4 bases. CDR1 is SEHNR and CDR2 is FQNEAQ in the germline V gene (reference sequence). The CDR3 loop spans 15 amino acids. For this clonotype: Its cognate antigen is unknown.

Researchers reported that TCR beta cDNA libraries carried unique molecular identifiers. TCRdb processed the PCR reads anew with MiXCR; each CDR3 protein has one entry. The sample contains some 690,000 distinct CDR3 sequences, roughly three fifths of which appear only once. Sequenced material: blood. The chain combines TRBV7-9 with TRBJ2-1; TRBD1 matches at 8 bases. This receptor was obtained from a girl aged 2-10 years with multiple sclerosis. CDR3 protein: CASSLHQGAYNEQFF. CDR3 nucleotide sequence: TGTGCCAGCAGCCTGCATCAGGGGGCGTACAATGAGCAGTTCTTC.